This T cell receptor beta chain was sequenced for a study of T cell repertoires in cytomegalovirus infection. The wider study: HLA-B-restricted CMV epitopes that are well studied, plus recently identified HLA-C-restricted ones, were used by the study. The public TCR beta signatures pointed to both CMV infection and matching HLA type.

Trimming pared 6 bases from V and 13 bases from J, leaving 27 bases between. The CDR3 loop spans 15 amino acids. Germline V gene sequence: CDR1 SQVTM, CDR2 ANQGSEA. TCRdb fed the reads into MiXCR, producing one record per CDR3 protein. The data show 700,000 to 900,000 distinct CDR3 sequences, about 28% seen once. As to this clonotype: Its antigen is currently unknown.

Overall study findings and caveats: Within the response measured ex vivo, HLA-C-restricted CMV-specific TCR beta clonotypes were dominant.

This receptor was taken from a human donor in good health (CMV status not recorded). Some clones in this sample may be carry-over from other donors' samples. The V call is TRBV29-1, the J call TRBJ1-4, with D hard to call. The material sequenced was cultured CD8+ T cells from PBMCs, taken from culture after CMV antigen stimulation. CDR3 residues: CSVQEAEARLGLLFF. CDR3 nucleotide sequence: TGCAGCGTCCAAGAGGCGGAGGCCCGGCTGGGGTTACTGTTTTTT.